The entry below describes one T cell receptor (beta chain). V lost 5 bases, J lost 3 bases, and 12 bases stayed unmatched. Germline CDR1 MNHEY, CDR2 SMNVEV (reference sequence). This CDR3 is 16 amino acids long. The data were taken from a study of CD8 T cells in Susac syndrome. After extraction with the RNeasy kit, roughly 0.45 to 1 ug of the RNA was reverse transcribed using random hexamers. Using its own MiXCR run on the immunoSEQ multiplex PCR reads, TCRdb lists one record per CDR3 protein. The table records under 550,000 distinct CDR3 sequences, 75% to 90% of them present only once. This sequence was found in a human donor with multiple sclerosis. The chain employs TRBV27 and TRBJ2-7; 8 bases are a match to TRBD1. The sample consisted of CD8+ T cells from PBMCs. In DNA form, the CDR3 reads TGTGCCAGCAGTCTCCGACAGGGGCGGGCTCACTACGAGCAGTACTTC. This encodes CASSLRQGRAHYEQYF.